Given below is one T cell receptor (beta chain) in context. These data originate in a study of control samples from healthy donors and cancer patients. After removal of 7 bases from V and 5 bases from J, the junction contained 15 bases not matched to a gene. In germline, CDR1 is KGHSH, CDR2 LQKENI. CDR3 size: 16 residues. TCRdb's table, derived via immunoSEQ multiplex PCR, lists solely in-frame clones and lacks some. Here the sample spans about 60,000 clones, more than 85% being singletons. This TCR came from a middle-aged man with colorectal cancer. Source material: PBMCs. The chain links TRBV18 to TRBJ2-7; TRBD1 matches 9 bases. CDR3: CASFSNRDRVGNEQYF. The CDR3 DNA reads as TGTGCCAGCTTCTCGAATCGGGACAGGGTGGGCAACGAGCAGTACTTC.